The 29 T cell receptor beta chains reported below all come from one sample, sequenced in a study of blood T cell repertoires in COVID-19. TCRdb keeps only in-frame clones here, not all; method: immunoSEQ multiplex PCR. The table shows about 310,000 clones, with about 89% occurring only once. What was sequenced was PBMCs or T cells enriched from blood (not recorded which). Receptors were obtained from a woman aged 35 to 49 who had recovered from COVID-19.

In its sample, this clone was seen a few times. The chain is built from TRBV10-3 and TRBJ1-5; D gene unclear. The CDR3 sequence is 13 residues long. Germline V gene sequence: CDR1 ENHRY, CDR2 SYGVKD. V was pared by 0 bases and J by 5 bases, with 5 bases between. CDR3 loop: CAISESADQPQHF. The CDR3 nucleotides are TGTGCCATCAGTGAGTCGGCGGATCAGCCCCAGCATTTT.

The chain employs TRBV4-1 and TRBJ2-6, with TRBD1 identical over 11 bases. The CDR3 is made up of 18 amino acids. Germline values: CDR1 MGHRA, CDR2 YSYEKL. Trimming cost V 3 bases and J 0 bases; bases outside gene matches: 4. Written as DNA, the CDR3 is TGCGCCAGCAGCCACTGGGGACAGGGGGGCTCTGGGGCCAACGTCCTGACTTTC. This translates into CASSHWGQGGSGANVLTF.

The chain is built from TRBV5-8 and TRBJ2-4; TRBD1 agrees at 8 bases. Germline loops: CDR1 SGHTS, CDR2 YDEGEE. The CDR3 runs 17 residues. Trimming cost V 2 bases and J 8 bases; bases outside gene matches: 15. CDR3 residues: CASSFDYRRTGTYIQYF. The CDR3 DNA sequence: TGTGCCAGCAGCTTTGACTATCGTAGGACAGGGACGTACATTCAGTACTTC.

The chain has TRBV6-5 and TRBJ1-2; 7 bases map to TRBD1. The CDR3 totals 12 residues. CDR1 MNHEY and CDR2 SVGAGI come from the germline V gene. The junction had 1 base not matched to a gene; V was cut back by 6 bases and J by 3 bases. The CDR3 nucleotides are TGTGCCAGCAGACAGGGGTACTATGGCTACACCTTC. Its protein product is CASRQGYYGYTF.

This clone was found a few times. The rearrangement links TRBV19 to TRBJ2-2; perhaps TRBD1 as D (6 bases). The CDR3 runs 17 residues. Germline-derived CDR1 and CDR2 are LNHDA and SQIVND (reference sequence). V lost 2 bases and J lost 5, with 18 bases in between. The CDR3 here is CASSISHDRLRTGELFF. DNA for the CDR3: TGTGCCAGTAGTATATCTCATGACAGGTTACGAACCGGGGAGCTGTTTTTT.

The chain uses TRBV5-1 and TRBJ1-6; D gene uncertain. V was clipped by 4 bases and J by 6 bases, with 8 bases between them. The CDR3 spans 13 residues. Germline loops: CDR1 SGHRS, CDR2 YFSETQ. The CDR3: CASSNSFNSPLHF. The DNA for the CDR3 is TGCGCCAGCAGCAACAGTTTTAATTCACCCCTCCACTTT.

The J gene is TRBJ1-6, the V gene TRBV19; tentatively, D is TRBD1 (6 bases). Germline CDR1 and CDR2: LNHDA and SQIVND (reference sequence). V was pared by 4 bases and J by 7 bases, with 14 bases between. The CDR3 totals 15 residues. The CDR3, as DNA: TGTGCCAGTAGTACCTCTGGGACACCCAATTCACCCCTCCACTTT. Translated, it gives CASSTSGTPNSPLHF.

This clone came up once. The chain employs TRBV19 and TRBJ2-5; D is perhaps TRBD2 (5 bases). Trimming removed 3 bases at V and 2 bases at J, with 10 bases between. CDR3 length: 14 amino acids. Germline V gene lookup returns CDR1 LNHDA and CDR2 SQIVND (reference sequence). The CDR3 coding sequence is TGTGCCAGTAGTATTGCGTCGGGACAAGAGACCCAGTACTTC. As protein: CASSIASGQETQYF.

V gene TRBV28 combines with J gene TRBJ1-5; TRBD1 agrees at 9 bases. CDR1 MDHEN and CDR2 SYDVKM come from the germline V gene. Trimming removed 6 bases from V and 7 bases from J; junction bases left unmatched: 13. The CDR3 runs to 16 residues. CDR3 DNA sequence: TGTGCCAGCAGCTGGGAAACAGGGGGCACGTGGCAGCCCCAGCATTTT. It is translated as CASSWETGGTWQPQHF.

This clone has only one observation. CDR3 sequence: CASSYGGVNTEAFF. The CDR3 coding sequence is TGTGCCAGCAGTTACGGGGGGGTGAACACTGAAGCTTTCTTT. The chain links TRBV6-5 to TRBJ1-1; maybe TRBD1 (5 bases). The germline V gene has CDR1 MNHEY and CDR2 SVGAGI. The CDR3 extends over 14 amino acids. Trimming shortened V by 2 bases and J by 0 bases, and 7 bases separated the two germline ends.

The gene calls are TRBV6-6 and TRBJ2-7; the match to TRBD2 covers 11 bases. With V trimmed by 5 bases and J by 7 bases, 16 bases remained unmatched. This CDR3 comprises 17 residues. Per germline, CDR1 MNHNY and CDR2 SVGAGI (reference sequence). CDR3 coding DNA: TGTGCCAGCAGTCGGGGGGGGAAAGCGGGACTAGCGGCTGAGCAGTACTTC. Translating it yields CASSRGGKAGLAAEQYF.

V and J are TRBV9 and TRBJ2-5, with 11 bases that match TRBD2. The CDR3 length is 18 residues. Trimming at V came to 0 bases and at J to 5 bases, leaving 12 bases not matched to a gene. The germline V gene has CDR1 SGDLS and CDR2 YYNGEE. The CDR3 DNA reads TGTGCCAGCAGCGTAGCGGCTAGCGGGAGGCTATGGGGGGAGACCCAGTACTTC. It codes for CASSVAASGRLWGETQYF.

The rearrangement links TRBV5-1 to TRBJ1-2; TRBD1 aligns across 8 bases. The germline CDR1 and CDR2 sequences are SGHRS and YFSETQ. Trimming at V came to 5 bases and at J to 3 bases, leaving 9 bases not matched to a gene. The CDR3 spans 15 residues. CDR3 in amino acids: CASSHGGTGDYGYTF. The DNA for the CDR3 is TGCGCCAGCAGTCACGGCGGGACAGGCGACTATGGCTACACCTTC.

The genes are TRBV7-9 and TRBJ2-4; TRBD1 matches 7 bases. The V gene end was trimmed by 2 bases and the J gene end by 8 bases; junction bases not matched to a gene: 6. The CDR3 contains 14 residues. CDR1 and CDR2 (germline): SEHNR, FQNEAQ (reference sequence). The CDR3 DNA reads as TGTGCCAGCAGCTTAACCCCCCAGGGGGACATTCAGTACTTC. Amino acid sequence: CASSLTPQGDIQYF.

As to this clone: Given a far larger clone just one base away, this is likely a sequencing read error. The rearrangement joins TRBV11-3 to TRBJ1-1, with D possibly being TRBD1 (6 bases). The CDR3 sequence is 13 residues long. Between the trimmed V and J ends, which lost 0 bases and 4 bases, there was a span of 6 bases. CDR1 SGHNT and CDR2 YENEEA come from the germline V gene. CDR3 DNA: TGTGCCAGCAGCTTAGAAGGGGGCACTGAAGCTTTCTTT. This encodes CASSLEGGTEAFF.

This chain links TRBV9 with TRBJ2-1; 11 positions agree with TRBD1. Germline V gene data show CDR1 as SGDLS and CDR2 as YYNGEE. V lost 0 bases to trimming and J lost 11 bases; unmatched junction nucleotides: 7. The CDR3 contains 15 residues. The CDR3 nucleotides are TGTGCCAGCAGCGTAGCTGGGACAGGGGGAAATCAGCAGTTCTTC. It yields the protein CASSVAGTGGNQQFF.

This chain links TRBV28 with TRBJ2-1; 13 bases are a match to TRBD2. The CDR3 is made up of 14 amino acids. After removal of 8 bases from V and 8 bases from J, the junction contained 6 bases not matched to a gene. Germline V gene lookup returns CDR1 MDHEN and CDR2 SYDVKM. The CDR3 DNA reads as TGTGCCAGCGAACTAGCGGGGGGGGCTTATGAGCAGTTCTTC. Translating gives CASELAGGAYEQFF. The complete variable domain, with remaining parts taken from reference TRBV28 and TRBJ2-1, reads DVKVTQSSRYLVKRTGEKVFLECVQDMDHENMFWYRQDPGLGLRLIYFSYDVKMKEKGDIPEGYSVSREKKERFSLILESASTNQTSMYLCASELAGGAYEQFFGPGTRLTVL.

The chain recombines TRBV24-1 with TRBJ2-7; 11 bases line up with TRBD2. This CDR3 comprises 17 residues. The trim removed 10 bases at V and 0 bases at J, leaving 13 bases unmatched. The germline V gene encodes CDR1 KGHDR and CDR2 SFDVKD. The CDR3 region is CATRGVAGGSGSYEQYF. Written as DNA, the CDR3 is TGTGCCACTCGCGGGGTAGCGGGGGGGTCCGGCTCCTACGAGCAGTACTTC.

The J gene is TRBJ2-7, the V gene TRBV5-6; 8 nucleotides align to TRBD1. This CDR3 comprises 14 residues. The ends lost 1 base at V and 6 bases at J; junction bases unmatched: 6. CDR1 is SGHDT and CDR2 is YYEEEE in the germline V gene. The DNA for the CDR3 is TGTGCCAGCAGCTTGACCCAGGGGGCTCGCGAGCAGTACTTC. This sequence encodes CASSLTQGAREQYF.

The V and J genes are TRBV28 and TRBJ2-7; D is uncertain. CDR1 and CDR2 (germline): MDHEN, SYDVKM. This CDR3 comprises 11 residues. V lost 5 bases to trimming and J lost 3 bases, with 5 bases between them. In DNA, the CDR3 is TGTGCCAGCAGTCCTTACTACGAGCAGTACTTC. Encoded protein: CASSPYYEQYF.

V and J are TRBV4-3 and TRBJ2-1; D is perhaps TRBD2 (6 bases). Trimming left V 4 bases short and J 8 bases short, with 18 bases between. Germline loops: CDR1 LGHNA, CDR2 YSLEER. The CDR3 length is 15 residues. CDR3 sequence reads: CASSPRGLTGDEQFF. The CDR3 nucleotides read TGCGCCAGCAGCCCACGGGGACTGACTGGCGATGAGCAGTTCTTC.

The gene calls are TRBV4-2 and TRBJ2-7; 9 bases fit TRBD2. The germline V gene has CDR1 LGHNA and CDR2 YNFKEQ. The CDR3 totals 15 residues. V shed 3 bases and J 6 bases; nucleotides not matched to a gene: 9. This CDR3 is CASSHFLAGVGEQYF. CDR3 sequence (DNA): TGTGCCAGCAGCCACTTCTTAGCGGGAGTTGGCGAGCAGTACTTC.

To note about this clone: This specimen includes other DNA sequences encoding the same CDR3. The rearrangement uses TRBV11-3 and TRBJ2-7; D remains unclear. CDR3 length: 12 amino acids. Germline CDR1 is SGHNT and CDR2 is YENEEA. The V end lost 6 bases, the J end lost 3 bases, and 9 bases lay between the germline ends. As DNA, the CDR3 is TGTGCCAGCAGTTTTCCGGGCTACGAGCAGTACTTC. Protein: CASSFPGYEQYF.

The rearrangement joins TRBV5-8 to TRBJ2-5, with TRBD1 matching over 8 bases. V was pared by 3 bases and J by 5 bases, with 9 bases of the junction left unmatched. Germline V lookup: CDR1 SGHTS, CDR2 YDEGEE. This CDR3 has 15 amino acids. The CDR3: CASSWGQAVGETQYF. The CDR3 DNA is TGTGCCAGCAGCTGGGGACAGGCCGTGGGGGAGACCCAGTACTTC.

The genes are TRBV7-9 and TRBJ2-5, with 14 bases matching TRBD2. Germline CDR1 is SEHNR and CDR2 is FQNEAQ (reference sequence). This CDR3 region has 16 residues. V lost 5 bases to trimming and J lost 2 bases; unmatched junction nucleotides: 4. CDR3 protein: CASSPRLAGGQETQYF. The CDR3, as DNA: TGTGCCAGCAGCCCCCGACTAGCGGGGGGGCAAGAGACCCAGTACTTC.

The V call is TRBV7-9, the J call TRBJ1-2; 7 nucleotides align to TRBD1. Germline CDR1 and CDR2: SEHNR and FQNEAQ (reference sequence). The CDR3 has 15 amino acids. The junction had 8 bases not matched to a gene; V was cut back by 1 base and J by 6 bases. As DNA, the CDR3 is TGTGCCAGCAGCTTAGTAGGGGGCGCAGTCGATGGCTACACCTTC. It yields the protein CASSLVGGAVDGYTF.

V is TRBV12-5 and J is TRBJ1-2; D is possibly TRBD1 (6 bases). The germline gives CDR1 LGHNT, CDR2 FRNRAP. This CDR3 has 17 residues. The ends were cut back, 0 bases at V and 8 bases at J, with 22 bases in the middle. The CDR3 DNA reads TGTGCTAGTGGTTTGGTACTTTCTGGGACACTTCTCGGGGGCTACACCTTC. Its protein is CASGLVLSGTLLGGYTF.

V and J are TRBV7-9 and TRBJ1-1, with a possible D match to TRBD1 (5 bases). Trimming left V 6 bases short and J 8 bases short, with 16 bases between. This CDR3 contains 13 residues. The V gene's germline CDR1 is SEHNR and CDR2 FQNEAQ (reference sequence). Here the CDR3 reads CASSLQAFVEAFF. CDR3 DNA: TGTGCCAGCAGTTTACAGGCTTTCGTGGAAGCTTTCTTT.

The rearrangement uses TRBV9 and TRBJ2-2; 7 nucleotides agree with TRBD1. The CDR3 length is 16 residues. The germline V gene has CDR1 SGDLS and CDR2 YYNGEE. The junction had 8 bases not matched to a gene; V was cut back by 1 base and J by 5 bases. The CDR3 nucleotides read TGTGCCAGCAGCGTACGTCAGGGGGTAGGAACCGGGGAGCTGTTTTTT. Amino acid sequence: CASSVRQGVGTGELFF.